Detailed here is one TCR beta chain. The target antigen is unknown. Second doses at about 4 or about 12 weeks were pooled. Trimming removed 6 bases from V and 8 bases from J, with 5 bases in between. This CDR3 has 11 amino acids. The germline V gene encodes CDR1 SNHLY and CDR2 FYNNEI. The data are from a study of T cell responses to AZD1222 COVID-19 vaccine. Regarding the study as a whole: Donors were chiefly white British, with a greater number of females, and clonal diversity was perhaps underestimated. Spike-specific TCR breadth rose after two AZD1222 doses, and depth rose as well. Spike as a whole was targeted by vaccine-associated CD4 TCRs, dominant at 160-218 and 743-854.

TCRdb's copy holds only in-frame clones and misses some; the assay was immunoSEQ multiplex PCR. The sample consists of approximately 150,000 clones, about nine tenths of them appearing once. The sample here was peripheral blood, taken 28 days after the second AZD1222 dose. The TCR was taken from an adult who received the AZD1222 COVID-19 vaccine. The J gene is TRBJ1-6, the V gene TRBV2; D is ambiguous. The CDR3 region has the DNA TGTGCCAGCAGCATGGATTCACCCCTCCACTTT. Translating gives CASSMDSPLHF.